The 11 T cell receptor beta chains presented below share a single source sample, sequenced in a study of control samples from healthy donors and cancer patients. Here immunoSEQ multiplex PCR was the method, and the copy in TCRdb shows in-frame clones only, minus some. The sample carries over 85,000 clones, around 89% recorded once. Sequenced input: PBMCs. These receptors were obtained from a woman aged 55-69 years with lung cancer.

The J gene is TRBJ2-3, the V gene TRBV13, with TRBD2 matching 11 bases. V shed 5 bases, J shed 0 bases, and the junction held 7 bases outside the gene matches. The germline V gene encodes CDR1 PRHDT and CDR2 FYEKMQ (reference sequence). The CDR3 loop spans 17 amino acids. The CDR3 DNA reads TGTGCCAGCAGCCTCCGACTAGCGGGGACTAGCACAGATACGCAGTATTTT. Translating it yields CASSLRLAGTSTDTQYF.

The chain recombines TRBV18 with TRBJ1-4; D may be TRBD1 (5 bases). CDR3 size: 13 residues. V was cut by 4 bases and J by 8 bases, with 11 bases left in between. The germline CDR1 and CDR2 sequences are KGHSH and LQKENI. The DNA of the CDR3 is TGTGCCAGCTCACGAGGGGAAGGCGAAAAACTGTTTTTT. Residues: CASSRGEGEKLFF.

This rearrangement joins TRBV3-1 (or the pseudogene TRBV3-2) to TRBJ2-7; the D gene is possibly TRBD1 (5 bases). The CDR3 extends over 13 amino acids. V shed 8 bases and J shed 0 bases, with 11 bases lying between them. Germline V lookup: CDR1 LGHDT, CDR2 YNNKEL (reference sequence). CDR3 DNA sequence: TGTGCCAGCGGGGCCCTCTCCTCCTACGAGCAGTACTTC. This codes for CASGALSSYEQYF.

The chain joins TRBV27 to TRBJ1-6, with no clear D. Germline V gene lookup returns CDR1 MNHEY and CDR2 SMNVEV (reference sequence). CDR3 length equals 14 residues. V was shortened by 6 bases and J by 10 bases, with 16 bases between the two germline ends. In DNA, the CDR3 is TGTGCCAGCAGGCCGGCGAGGGCCGGGTCACCCCTCCACTTT. Its translation is CASRPARAGSPLHF.

This chain links TRBV2 with TRBJ1-5; maybe TRBD1 (5 bases). The CDR3 sequence is 15 residues long. Trimming pared 5 bases from V and 3 bases from J, leaving 14 bases between. Germline lookup yields CDR1 SNHLY and CDR2 FYNNEI. Here the CDR3 reads CASSPDGAVNQPQHF. CDR3 DNA sequence: TGTGCCAGCAGTCCGGACGGGGCAGTCAATCAGCCCCAGCATTTT.

A single count supports this clone. The V call is TRBV2, the J call TRBJ1-5; D gene unclear. Germline CDR1 SNHLY, CDR2 FYNNEI. CDR3 size: 15 residues. V was pared by 9 bases and J by 2 bases, with 17 bases between. The CDR3 nucleotides are TGTGCCAGTTCCAGGACGGACGGGGGCAATCAGCCCCAGCATTTT. Translated: CASSRTDGGNQPQHF.

The J gene is TRBJ2-7, the V gene TRBV11-2; 8 bases match TRBD1. The CDR3 extends over 15 amino acids. Looked up from germline, CDR1 is SGHAT and CDR2 is FQNNGV. With V trimmed by 5 bases and J by 2 bases, 8 bases remained unmatched. CDR3 loop: CASSVTGDAAYEQYF. The CDR3 DNA reads TGTGCCAGCAGCGTGACAGGGGACGCCGCCTACGAGCAGTACTTC.

This chain links TRBV6-1 with TRBJ2-1; D is possibly TRBD1 (6 bases). V lost 2 bases and J 5 bases, leaving 13 bases between the germline ends. Germline CDR1 and CDR2: MNHNS and SASEGT. The CDR3 extends over 15 amino acids. CDR3 DNA: TGTGCCAGCAGTGAATCGGCAGGGGAGAACAATGAGCAGTTCTTC. Encoded protein: CASSESAGENNEQFF.

The chain combines TRBV4-1 with TRBJ2-5; D uncertain. This CDR3 region has 17 residues. The V gene lost 0 bases and the J gene lost 2 bases, with 16 bases spanning the gap. CDR1 MGHRA and CDR2 YSYEKL come from the germline V gene. CDR3 loop: CASSQEGRSGRQETQYF. For the CDR3, the DNA is TGCGCCAGCAGCCAAGAAGGTAGGAGTGGACGGCAAGAGACCCAGTACTTC.

J is TRBJ2-2 and V is TRBV11-2, with unresolved D. V lost 2 bases, J lost 2 bases, and 0 bases lay in between. The CDR3 is 12 amino acids. CDR1 SGHAT and CDR2 FQNNGV come from the germline V gene. CDR3 DNA: TGTGCCAGCAGCTTAAACACCGGGGAGCTGTTTTTT. Protein sequence: CASSLNTGELFF. The full variable domain, its missing parts supplied by reference TRBV11-2 and TRBJ2-2, is EAGVAQSPRYKIIEKRQSVAFWCNPISGHATLYWYQQILGQGPKLLIQFQNNGVVDDSQLPKDRFSAERLKGVDSTLKIQPAKLEDSAVYLCASSLNTGELFFGEGSRLTVL.

The chain carries TRBV6-6 and TRBJ1-2, with D perhaps TRBD1 (5 bases). Deletions cut 5 bases from V and 7 bases from J, with 11 bases between. Per germline, CDR1 MNHNY and CDR2 SVGAGI (reference sequence). There are 12 residues in the CDR3. In DNA, the CDR3 is TGTGCCAGCAGTACCGGGACGGTTGGCTACACCTTC. Translation: CASSTGTVGYTF.